The 20 T cell receptor beta chains below all came from one sample that was sequenced in a study of cytomegalovirus exposure and HLA in healthy donors. PCR primers comprised 60 Vbeta and 13 Jbeta primers. Generated by immunoSEQ multiplex PCR, the TCRdb table keeps only in-frame clones and is missing some. The sample records 150,000 to 200,000 clones, 70% to 90% being singletons. Sequences were obtained from PBMCs. These receptors were obtained from a woman between 18 and 30 years old in good health and CMV-seronegative.

The chain couples TRBV27 to TRBJ2-1, with TRBD1 identical over 9 bases. The CDR3 spans 13 residues. From germline, CDR1 is MNHEY and CDR2 SMNVEV (reference sequence). The J segment lost 10 bases and the V segment lost 4 bases, leaving 5 bases of the junction unmatched. The CDR3 is CASSSTGTGEQFF. The DNA of the CDR3 is TGTGCCAGCAGTTCCACCGGGACAGGGGAGCAGTTCTTC.

The chain recombines TRBV6-1 with TRBJ2-1, with 14 nucleotides matching TRBD2. The V segment lost 10 bases and the J segment 6 bases; nucleotides outside the gene matches: 5. This CDR3 contains 14 residues. Germline assignment: CDR1 MNHNS and CDR2 SASEGT. CDR3 region: CATQTSGRGNEQFF. CDR3 in DNA: TGTGCCACCCAGACTAGCGGGAGGGGCAATGAGCAGTTCTTC.

V gene TRBV29-1 combines with J gene TRBJ2-1, with a tentative D call TRBD2 (6 bases). The CDR3 contains 14 residues. Germline V gene data show CDR1 as SQVTM and CDR2 as ANQGSEA. Trimming cost V 4 bases and J 5 bases, with 15 bases left between them. This CDR3 is CSVGLRLVDNEQFF. CDR3 bases: TGCAGCGTTGGATTACGACTAGTTGACAATGAGCAGTTCTTC.

The rearrangement uses TRBV14 and TRBJ2-7; 9 bases fit TRBD2. Germline V gives CDR1 SGHDN, CDR2 FVKESK. This CDR3 region has 15 residues. With 6 bases clipped from V and 1 base from J, the junction kept 7 bases outside the gene matches. CDR3: CASRSSGGLSYEQYF. For the CDR3, the DNA is TGTGCCAGCAGATCCAGCGGGGGGCTGTCCTACGAGCAGTACTTC. Full variable domain (outside the CDR3, taken from reference TRBV14 and TRBJ2-7): EAGVTQFPSHSVIEKGQTVTLRCDPISGHDNLYWYRRVMGKEIKFLLHFVKESKQDESGMPNNRFLAERTGGTYSTLKVQPAELEDSGVYFCASRSSGGLSYEQYFGPGTRLTVT.

J is TRBJ2-7 and V is TRBV7-2; D is uncertain. Germline V lookup: CDR1 SGHTA, CDR2 FQGNSA. The CDR3 covers 14 residues. Trimming took off 3 bases at V and 1 base at J, with 10 bases between the two ends. The CDR3: CASSFNVVSYEQYF. In DNA, the CDR3 is TGTGCCAGCAGCTTTAATGTAGTTTCCTACGAGCAGTACTTC.

There are a few counts of this clone. This chain links TRBV7-8 with TRBJ2-7; 8 nucleotides match TRBD2. Germline loops: CDR1 SGHVS, CDR2 FQNEAQ. V gave up 4 bases and J gave up 2 bases; unmatched junction bases: 16. There are 18 residues in the CDR3. CDR3 protein: CASSSRRGVGTSPYEQYF. In nucleotides, the CDR3 is TGTGCCAGCAGCTCCCGACGTGGGGTGGGGACTAGTCCCTACGAGCAGTACTTC. The full variable domain, its missing parts supplied by reference TRBV7-8 and TRBJ2-7, is GAGVSQSPRYKVAKRGQDVALRCDPISGHVSLFWYQQALGQGPEFLTYFQNEAQLDKSGLPSDRFFAERPEGSVSTLKIQRTQQEDSAVYLCASSSRRGVGTSPYEQYFGPGTRLTVT.

This clone was seen only once. The V call is TRBV29-1, the J call TRBJ2-1; TRBD2 matches at 9 bases. After removal of 4 bases from V and 8 bases from J, the junction contained 9 bases not matched to a gene. The CDR3 has 14 residues. CDR1 and CDR2 (germline): SQVTM, ANQGSEA. The CDR3 coding sequence is TGCAGCGTTGTTAAGGCGGGAGGGTTCTATGAGCAGTTCTTC. Amino acid sequence: CSVVKAGGFYEQFF.

The chain has TRBV6-5 and TRBJ2-5; weak D call: TRBD1 (5 bases). CDR3 length equals 15 residues. Germline V lookup: CDR1 MNHEY, CDR2 SVGAGI. Between the trimmed V and J ends, which lost 2 bases and 0 bases, there was a span of 10 bases. CDR3: CASSYGQGNQETQYF. The DNA for the CDR3 is TGTGCCAGCAGTTACGGGCAGGGCAACCAAGAGACCCAGTACTTC.

This chain joins TRBV10-1 and TRBJ2-2, with a possible D match to TRBD1 (5 bases). V lost 1 base, J lost 5 bases, and 14 bases lay in between. This CDR3 spans 16 amino acids. Looked up from germline, CDR1 is WNHNN and CDR2 is SYGVQD (reference sequence). The CDR3 loop reads CASSEWPGSGTGELFF. The CDR3 DNA reads TGCGCCAGCAGTGAGTGGCCAGGGTCAGGTACCGGGGAGCTGTTTTTT.

The rearrangement links TRBV7-6 to TRBJ1-1; 10 nucleotides match TRBD1. Germline lookup yields CDR1 SGHVS and CDR2 FNYEAQ. After removal of 5 bases from V and 6 bases from J, the junction contained 6 bases not matched to a gene. The CDR3 sequence is 14 residues long. This CDR3 reads CASSPGQGIAEAFF. CDR3 nucleotides: TGTGCCAGCAGCCCGGGACAGGGGATCGCTGAAGCTTTCTTT.

The chain uses TRBV11-3 and TRBJ1-5; 7 nucleotides line up with TRBD1. V lost 5 bases and J lost 6; bases outside the gene matches: 13. Germline CDR1 and CDR2: SGHNT and YENEEA. The CDR3 is 16 amino acids. In DNA form, the CDR3 reads TGTGCCAGCAGCCCAGGGACAGCCTCTCCCTCTCAGCCCCAGCATTTT. Residues: CASSPGTASPSQPQHF.

J is TRBJ2-7 and V is TRBV4-1; tentative D call: TRBD1 (6 bases). This CDR3 has 13 residues. The germline CDR1 and CDR2 sequences are MGHRA and YSYEKL. The V end lost 4 bases, the J end lost 5 bases, and 12 bases lay between the germline ends. The CDR3 DNA reads TGCGCCAGCAGCCTACAGGGAGCAGACGAGCAGTACTTC. This sequence encodes CASSLQGADEQYF.

This clone turned up a few times. V is TRBV2 and J is TRBJ1-5; D is undetermined. The germline gives CDR1 SNHLY, CDR2 FYNNEI. This CDR3 spans 13 amino acids. The germline V and J ends were trimmed by 2 bases and 7 bases, with 9 bases remaining between them. The CDR3 here is CASSEFEAQPQHF. The CDR3 bases are TGTGCCAGCAGTGAATTTGAGGCCCAGCCCCAGCATTTT.

In this sample, this clone turned up once. This chain links TRBV5-1 with TRBJ2-7; TRBD1 agrees at 9 bases. Germline V gene sequence: CDR1 SGHRS, CDR2 YFSETQ. The CDR3 is 16 amino acids. V dropped 4 bases and J dropped 1; count of bases not matched to a gene: 9. CDR3 sequence: CASSALSGTGSYEQYF. Written as DNA, the CDR3 is TGCGCCAGCAGCGCCTTATCCGGGACAGGGTCCTACGAGCAGTACTTC.

This clone has just a few counts. The chain couples TRBV5-5 to TRBJ1-2; tentatively, D is TRBD1 (6 bases). V was cut by 4 bases and J by 6 bases, with 10 bases left in between. CDR3 length: 12 amino acids. CDR1 and CDR2 (germline): SGHKS, YYEKEE (reference sequence). The DNA for the CDR3 is TGTGCCAGCAGCCTTAACAGGGATGGCTACACCTTC. Amino acids: CASSLNRDGYTF.

This clone has a single count. The DNA of the CDR3 is TGTGCCAGCAGTTACGGGCAGGGCGATGAAAAACTGTTTTTT. Protein: CASSYGQGDEKLFF. The rearrangement links TRBV6-5 to TRBJ1-4, with a possible D match to TRBD1 (5 bases). V gave up 2 bases and J gave up 6 bases, with 10 bases separating them. CDR1 and CDR2 (germline): MNHEY, SVGAGI. The CDR3 sequence is 14 residues long.

The rearrangement joins TRBV4-1 to TRBJ2-5, with TRBD2 matching over 8 bases. This CDR3 contains 14 residues. Per germline, CDR1 MGHRA and CDR2 YSYEKL. With V trimmed by 4 bases and J by 4 bases, 5 bases remained unmatched. CDR3 amino acids: CASSLRLAPETQYF. CDR3 nucleotide sequence: TGCGCCAGCAGCCTGAGACTAGCGCCAGAGACCCAGTACTTC.

The chain carries TRBV15 and TRBJ1-6; possible D gene TRBD1, 6 bases. Germline-derived CDR1 and CDR2 are LNHNV and YYDKDF (reference sequence). The CDR3 has 15 amino acids. V lost 1 base and J 7 bases, leaving 11 bases between the germline ends. The DNA of the CDR3 is TGTGCCACCAGCAGAGGTGGACAGTGGAATTCACCCCTCCACTTT. It codes for CATSRGGQWNSPLHF.

This chain uses TRBV27 with TRBJ1-2; 10 bases agree with TRBD1. CDR3 size: 16 residues. CDR1 is MNHEY, CDR2 SMNVEV, per germline (reference sequence). V shed 7 bases, J shed 4 bases, and the junction held 12 bases outside the gene matches. CDR3 sequence: CASTFWTGGFVYGYTF. DNA for the CDR3: TGTGCCAGCACCTTTTGGACAGGGGGTTTTGTCTATGGCTACACCTTC.

This clone has a handful of counts. The CDR3 protein is CSVEKRGGTEAFF. Here the CDR3 DNA reads TGCAGCGTTGAGAAAAGGGGAGGGACTGAAGCTTTCTTT. J is TRBJ1-1 and V is TRBV29-1, with D possibly TRBD1 on 5 matching bases. V lost 3 bases to trimming and J lost 5 bases, with 13 bases between them. Germline V gives CDR1 SQVTM, CDR2 ANQGSEA. This CDR3 region has 13 residues.